These T cell receptor beta chains were read from a single sample in a study of CD8 T cells in Susac syndrome. Each CDR3 protein gets one entry after TCRdb re-called the immunoSEQ multiplex PCR reads with MiXCR. This sample carries roughly 200,000 distinct CDR3 sequences, 90% to 95% of them seen once, and the ten largest clones take more than 0.095%. Sample: CD4+ T cells from PBMCs. These receptors all come from a human donor with Susac syndrome. Both conserved end residues are part of each CDR3. D genes are given only for firm matches. Size is omitted from some rows. Given values are once, few, many or a class for expanded clones.

V	J	D	size	DNA	CDR3
TRBV18	TRBJ1-1	.	.	TGTGCCAGCTCATCGACAGAGAACACTGAAGCTTTCTTT	CASSSTENTEAFF
TRBV5-4	TRBJ2-5	TRBD1	.	TGTGCCAGCAGCGGACCCGGGACAGGGGGAAAAGAGACCCAGTACTTC	CASSGPGTGGKETQYF
TRBV7-9	TRBJ2-3	.	.	TGTGCCAGCAGTTCAAAGTTGGGGGCCCAAGGGACAGATACGCAGTATTTT	CASSSKLGAQGTDTQYF
TRBV20-1	TRBJ2-5	.	.	TGCAGTGCTACTGGGGCGGAGACCCAGTACTTC	CSATGAETQYF
TRBV7-9	TRBJ2-3	TRBD2	.	TGTGCCAGCAGCTTCGGGAGGGATACGCAGTATTTT	CASSFGRDTQYF
TRBV20-1	TRBJ2-1	.	.	TGCAGTGCTACAGACACCAACAATGAGCAGTTCTTC	CSATDTNNEQFF
TRBV5-1	TRBJ2-1	.	.	TGCGCCAGCAGCTTGGTAGGGGGGAGTGAGCAGTTCTTC	CASSLVGGSEQFF
TRBV7-7	TRBJ2-7	TRBD1	.	TGTGCTAGCAGCTTAGAGGGGACAGGGTTCTACGAGCAGTACTTC	CASSLEGTGFYEQYF
TRBV20-1	TRBJ2-2	.	.	TGCAGTGCTAGAGATTACCGGGGCGCCAACACCGGGGAGCTGTTTTTT	CSARDYRGANTGELFF
TRBV27	TRBJ1-6	.	once	TGTGCCAGCAGTTTAGGGTACTTTAATTCACCCCTCCACTTT	CASSLGYFNSPLHF
TRBV7-9	TRBJ2-1	.	.	TGTGCCAGCAGCTCTGCAATCCTGGGCGAGCAGTTCTTC	CASSSAILGEQFF
TRBV5-6	TRBJ2-2	.	once	TGTGCCAGCAGCTTCGACGGGGAGCTGTTTTTT	CASSFDGELFF
TRBV7-3	TRBJ2-3	.	once	TGTGCCAGCAGCTTAGGAGGGGCGGCTAGCACAGATACGCAGTATTTT	CASSLGGAASTDTQYF
TRBV10-3	TRBJ2-2	.	.	TGTGCCATCAGGGGCTCCGGGGAGCTGTTTTTT	CAIRGSGELFF
TRBV14	TRBJ1-1	TRBD1	.	TGTGCCAGCAGTTCTCTCGGGACAGGGAACACTGAAGCTTTCTTT	CASSSLGTGNTEAFF
TRBV20-1	TRBJ2-2	.	once	TGCAGTGCCATGACGGGAGCCGGGGAGCTGTTTTTT	CSAMTGAGELFF
TRBV7-2	TRBJ1-5	.	.	TGTGCCAGCAGCCCGCTAGGGGCCCAAAGTAACCCCCAGCATTTT	CASSPLGAQSNPQHF
TRBV20-1	TRBJ2-3	TRBD1	.	TGCAGTGCTGGGACGACAGGGTCCACAGATACGCAGTATTTT	CSAGTTGSTDTQYF
TRBV7-2	TRBJ2-7	.	.	TGTGCCAGCAGCTTACCAACACAGGCCGTCGAGCAGTACTTC	CASSLPTQAVEQYF
TRBV7-2	TRBJ2-5	TRBD2	.	TGTGCCAGCAGCTTAGATTCGCTAGCGGCAGAGACCCAGTACTTC	CASSLDSLAAETQYF
TRBV20-1	TRBJ1-5	.	few	TGCAGTGCTAGGGGGGGAAATCAGCCCCAGCATTTT	CSARGGNQPQHF
TRBV20-1	TRBJ1-3	TRBD1	few	TGCAGTGCTAGAGATCGGACAGGGCCCGGAAACACCATATATTTT	CSARDRTGPGNTIYF
TRBV27	TRBJ2-1	TRBD2	.	TGTGCCAGCAGTGTTAGCGGGGGAGGTAATGAGCAGTTCTTC	CASSVSGGGNEQFF
TRBV7-9	TRBJ2-5	TRBD1	.	TGTGCCAGCAGCCCCCCCGGGACAGGGATGGAGACCCAGTACTTC	CASSPPGTGMETQYF
TRBV4-3	TRBJ2-1	TRBD2	.	TGCGCCAGCAGCGGACTAGCGGGGGGCTCCTACAATGAGCAGTTCTTC	CASSGLAGGSYNEQFF
TRBV5-4	TRBJ2-5	TRBD2	.	TGTGCCAGCAGCGACCATTCGGGGGGGGCCGTAGAGACCCAGTACTTC	CASSDHSGGAVETQYF
TRBV21-1	TRBJ2-5	.	.	TGTGCCAGCTCCGGGACAGGGGGCCAAGAGACCCAGTACTTC	CASSGTGGQETQYF
TRBV19	TRBJ1-1	.	.	TGTGCCAGTAGTGCCCGGGACGACCCCGTGGCTTTCTTT	CASSARDDPVAFF
TRBV5-1	TRBJ2-3	.	.	TGCGCCAGCAGCTCCCCGGGCACAGATACGCAGTATTTT	CASSSPGTDTQYF
TRBV1	TRBJ1-6	.	.	TGCACCAGCAGCCAAGCCCCAGGGGTTAATTCACCCCTCCACTTT	CTSSQAPGVNSPLHF
TRBV7-7	TRBJ2-5	.	once	TGTGCCAGCAGTGGACAAAGGGGGGGGCGAGAGACCCAGTACTTC	CASSGQRGGRETQYF
TRBV9	TRBJ2-6	.	.	TGTGCCAGCAGCGGACCACAGGGTGCTGGGGCCAACGTCCTGACTTTC	CASSGPQGAGANVLTF
TRBV7-2	TRBJ2-1	TRBD1	.	TGTGCCAGCAGCTTCCGTTCGGTCGGGACAGGGTATCTCTTC	CASSFRSVGTGYLF
TRBV20-1	TRBJ2-1	.	.	TGCAGTGCCCCGGGGGTCTACAATGAGCAGTTCTTC	CSAPGVYNEQFF
TRBV4-3	TRBJ2-7	.	once	TGCGCCAGCAGCCAAGATCGGGGAACCTACTACGAGCAGTACTTC	CASSQDRGTYYEQYF
TRBV4-1	TRBJ2-5	.	.	TGCGCCAGCAGCCAAGATCCCAGGGCCGCCCAAGAGACCCAGTACTTC	CASSQDPRAAQETQYF
TRBV10-2	TRBJ2-7	TRBD1	.	TGCGCCAGCAAGAGAGACAGGGGAGGCGAGCAGTACTTC	CASKRDRGGEQYF
TRBV13	TRBJ1-1	.	.	TGTGCCAGCAGAGAAGCAAGGATGAACACTGAAGCTTTCTTT	CASREARMNTEAFF
TRBV18	TRBJ1-3	.	.	TGTGCCAGCTCAACCGGACACGATGGAAACACCATATATTTT	CASSTGHDGNTIYF
TRBV5-1	TRBJ1-1	TRBD1	.	TGCGCCAGCAGCCCCGGGGACAGGGGGATTTGGGCTGAAGCTTTCTTT	CASSPGDRGIWAEAFF
TRBV12-3/TRBV12-4	TRBJ1-2	.	.	TGTGCCAGCAGCCCCGGTGAAGGCCGAGGCTACACCTTC	CASSPGEGRGYTF
TRBV4-3	TRBJ1-2	TRBD1	.	TGCGCCAGCAGCCACACAGGGGTCTATGGCTACACCTTC	CASSHTGVYGYTF
TRBV11-2	TRBJ2-1	.	.	TGTGCCAGCAGCTTAAATCTCAGGCAAAGCTCCTACAATGAGCAGTTCTTC	CASSLNLRQSSYNEQFF
TRBV19	TRBJ2-6	.	.	TGTGCCAGTAGGAGCCTCGAGTCTGGGGCCAACGTCCTGACTTTC	CASRSLESGANVLTF
TRBV12-3/TRBV12-4	TRBJ2-3	.	.	TGTGCCAGCAGTTTGAGGGGGGCTAAGGTGGATACGCAGTATTTT	CASSLRGAKVDTQYF
TRBV4-2	TRBJ2-3	.	.	TGTGCCAGCAGCCAAGAGGGCGGGGTAACCACAGATACGCAGTATTTT	CASSQEGGVTTDTQYF
TRBV4-2	TRBJ2-1	TRBD2	once	TGTGCCAGCAGCCAAGGGGTCGGGGGGGATGGGCACAATGAGCAGTTCTTC	CASSQGVGGDGHNEQFF
TRBV29-1	TRBJ1-5	TRBD1	.	TGCAGCTACCGGGACAGGGATAATCAGCCCCAGCATTTT	CSYRDRDNQPQHF
TRBV5-7	TRBJ2-4	.	.	TGTGCCAGCAGCTTGGGACGTAGACTAGCCAAAAACATTCAGTACTTC	CASSLGRRLAKNIQYF
TRBV12-3/TRBV12-4	TRBJ2-4	.	.	TGTGCCAGCAGTTTGGTAGGGGACATTCAGTACTTC	CASSLVGDIQYF
TRBV7-9	TRBJ1-1	.	.	TGTGCCAGCAGCCATTTTACAGGGAACACTGAAGCTTTCTTT	CASSHFTGNTEAFF
TRBV27	TRBJ2-7	TRBD1	.	TGTGCCAGCAGTTTCCGGGACAGGGCCTACGAGCAGTACTTC	CASSFRDRAYEQYF
TRBV29-1	TRBJ1-3	TRBD1	.	TGCAGCGCAGGGGGCGCGGCTGGAAACACCATATATTTT	CSAGGAAGNTIYF